This T cell receptor beta chain was sequenced in a study of long-term antiretroviral therapy in people with HIV. Study context: Samples from the earliest time points predate the 2015 immediate-ART recommendation by about a decade.

None of the participants with HIV were treated outside the United States. With respect to this clone: The antigen remains undetermined.

The length of the CDR3 is 14 residues. V gave up 2 bases and J gave up 2 bases; unmatched junction bases: 3. Germline V gene sequence: CDR1 MNHNY, CDR2 SVGAGI (reference sequence). Findings and limits, study-wide: Post-treatment diversity went higher with ART but stayed below transplant donor controls.

Investigators performed immunoSEQ version v3.0 at survey level. Researchers set sequencing to target roughly 40,000-55,000 T-cell genomes per sample. Here immunoSEQ multiplex PCR was the method, and the copy in TCRdb shows in-frame clones only, minus some. The sample lists 7,200 or so clones, about 70% occurring once. Sample: unsorted PBMCs, taken approximately 11 months before starting antiretroviral therapy. The rearrangement uses TRBV6-6 and TRBJ2-7; the match to TRBD1 covers 7 bases. The sequence was collected from a man in his forties or fifties with HIV. The CDR3 region is CASSYVTGTYEQYF. The CDR3 DNA is TGTGCCAGCAGTTACGTGACAGGGACCTACGAGCAGTACTTC.